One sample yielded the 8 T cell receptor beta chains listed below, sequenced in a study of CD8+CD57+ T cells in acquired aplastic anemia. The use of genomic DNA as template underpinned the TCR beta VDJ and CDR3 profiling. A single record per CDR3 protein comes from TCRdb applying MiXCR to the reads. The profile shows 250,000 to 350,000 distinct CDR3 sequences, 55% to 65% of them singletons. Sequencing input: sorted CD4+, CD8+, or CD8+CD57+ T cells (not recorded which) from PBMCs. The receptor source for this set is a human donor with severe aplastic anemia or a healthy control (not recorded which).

CDR3: CATSDRGSAGTTYNEQFF. Written as DNA, the CDR3 is TGTGCCACCAGTGACCGGGGCTCAGCGGGAACAACCTACAATGAGCAGTTCTTC. The chain has TRBV24-1 and TRBJ2-1, with TRBD2 identical over 7 bases. Germline CDR1 and CDR2: KGHDR and SFDVKD. CDR3 length: 18 residues. J lost 2 bases, V lost 4 bases, and 13 bases had no gene match.

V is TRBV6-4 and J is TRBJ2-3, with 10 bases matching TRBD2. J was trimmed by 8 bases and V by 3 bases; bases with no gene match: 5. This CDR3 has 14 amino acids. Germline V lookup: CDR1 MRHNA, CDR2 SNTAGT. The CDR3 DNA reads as TGTGCCAGCAGTGAAGCTAGCGGGGGAAGTACGCAGTATTTT. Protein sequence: CASSEASGGSTQYF.

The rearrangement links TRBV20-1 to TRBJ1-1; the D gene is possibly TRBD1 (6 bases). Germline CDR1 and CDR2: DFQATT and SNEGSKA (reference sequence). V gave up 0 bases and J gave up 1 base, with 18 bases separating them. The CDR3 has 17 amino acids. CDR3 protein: CSAREREVRGGNTEAFF. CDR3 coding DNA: TGCAGTGCTAGAGAGAGGGAAGTCAGGGGAGGGAACACTGAAGCTTTCTTT.

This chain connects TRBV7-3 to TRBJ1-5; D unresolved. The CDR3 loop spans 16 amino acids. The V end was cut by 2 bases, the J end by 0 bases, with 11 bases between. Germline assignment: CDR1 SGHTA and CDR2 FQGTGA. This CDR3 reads CASSLGQKDSNQPQHF. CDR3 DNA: TGTGCCAGCAGCTTAGGCCAGAAAGATAGCAATCAGCCCCAGCATTTT.

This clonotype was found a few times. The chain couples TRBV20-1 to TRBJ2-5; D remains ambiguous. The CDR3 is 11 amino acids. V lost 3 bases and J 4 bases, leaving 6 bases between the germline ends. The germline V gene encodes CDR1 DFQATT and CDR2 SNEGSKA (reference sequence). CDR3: CSASQLETQYF. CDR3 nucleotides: TGCAGTGCTAGTCAGTTAGAGACCCAGTACTTC.

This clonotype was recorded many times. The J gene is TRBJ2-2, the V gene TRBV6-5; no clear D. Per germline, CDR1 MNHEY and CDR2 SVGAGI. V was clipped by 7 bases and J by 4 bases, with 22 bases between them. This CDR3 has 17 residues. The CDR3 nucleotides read TGTGCCAGCACCCAGCCGGCCTCAAAGCAAGGCACCGGGGAGCTGTTTTTT. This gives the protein CASTQPASKQGTGELFF.

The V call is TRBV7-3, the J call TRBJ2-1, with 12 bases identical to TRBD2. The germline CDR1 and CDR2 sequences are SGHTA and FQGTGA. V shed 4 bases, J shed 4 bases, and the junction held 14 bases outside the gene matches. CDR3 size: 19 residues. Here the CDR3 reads CASSSRRTTGTSGYNEQFF. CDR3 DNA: TGTGCCAGCAGCTCCAGACGGACCACCGGGACTAGCGGGTACAATGAGCAGTTCTTC.

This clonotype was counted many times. CDR3 sequence: CASSLAGATTGELFF. CDR3 sequence (DNA): TGCGCCAGCAGTCTAGCGGGGGCCACCACCGGGGAGCTGTTTTTT. The genes are TRBV5-1 and TRBJ2-2; 10 nucleotides agree with TRBD2. The CDR3 has 15 residues. Trimming at V came to 5 bases and at J to 4 bases, leaving 5 bases not matched to a gene. The germline CDR1 and CDR2 sequences are SGHRS and YFSETQ.